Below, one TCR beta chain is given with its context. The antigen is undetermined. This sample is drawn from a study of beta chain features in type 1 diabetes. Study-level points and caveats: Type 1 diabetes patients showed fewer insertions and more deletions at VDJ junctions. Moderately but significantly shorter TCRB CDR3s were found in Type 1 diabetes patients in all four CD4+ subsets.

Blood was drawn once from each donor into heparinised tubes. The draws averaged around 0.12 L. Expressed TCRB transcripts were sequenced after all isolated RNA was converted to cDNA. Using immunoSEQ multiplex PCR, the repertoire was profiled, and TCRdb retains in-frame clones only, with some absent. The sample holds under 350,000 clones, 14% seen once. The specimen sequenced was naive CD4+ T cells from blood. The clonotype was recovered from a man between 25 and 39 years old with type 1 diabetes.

The CDR3 DNA sequence: TGTGCCAGCAGTCAGAGCCTACAGGGGAACACTGAAGCTTTCTTT. It specifies CASSQSLQGNTEAFF. The rearrangement uses TRBV4-2 and TRBJ1-1, with a weak D call TRBD1 (6 bases). Trimming took off 6 bases at V and 1 base at J, with 15 bases between the two ends. Germline V gene lookup returns CDR1 LGHNA and CDR2 YNFKEQ. This CDR3 has 15 residues.